This T cell receptor beta chain originates from a study of blood T cell repertoires in COVID-19. At the level of the study: Some COVID-19 samples were acute and others convalescent; all came from the United States, Italy and Spain. T cells, B-cell-depleted T cells, or PBMCs provided the cDNA or gDNA that served as material.

As processed by the authors: Quantification of nucleated cells was approximated via reference gene primer amplification. Clones were read by immunoSEQ multiplex PCR, and TCRdb kept only the in-frame ones, dropping some. D and trimming come from the DNA, and the V and J calls and clone size come from that table. The sample lists about 160,000 clones, 70% to 85% seen once, with approximately 21% in the top ten. The TCR was taken from a woman aged 80 or over with acute or convalescent COVID-19. Material for sequencing was peripheral blood.

CDR3 in DNA: TGTGCCAGCAGCTTGGACAGGGCCGAGACCCAGTACTTC. Protein: CASSLDRAETQYF. V gene TRBV5-4 combines with J gene TRBJ2-5; tentative D call: TRBD1 (6 bases). The V end lost 0 bases, the J end lost 5 bases, and 8 bases lay between the germline ends. This CDR3 spans 13 amino acids. Germline loops: CDR1 SGHNT, CDR2 YYREEE (reference sequence). Based on the CDR3 plus reference TRBV5-4 and TRBJ2-5, the full variable domain is ETGVTQSPTHLIKTRGQQVTLRCSSQSGHNTVSWYQQALGQGPQFIFQYYREEENGRGNFPPRFSGLQFPNYSSELNVNALELDDSALYLCASSLDRAETQYFGPGTRLLVL.